This passage covers 21 T cell receptor beta chains from one sample sequenced in a study of blood T cell repertoires in COVID-19. Here immunoSEQ multiplex PCR was the method, and the copy in TCRdb shows in-frame clones only, minus some. The sample yields about 63,000 clones, 74% seen once. What was sequenced was peripheral blood. Receptors were obtained from a woman older than 75 with acute or convalescent COVID-19.

The chain uses TRBV12-3 or TRBV12-4 and TRBJ2-5, with 8 bases identical to TRBD2. The CDR3 consists of 13 residues. The V and J ends lost 6 bases and 4 bases, in that order; junction bases with no gene match: 4. Here the CDR3 reads CASRRGGRETQYF. CDR3 DNA: TGTGCCAGCAGACGGGGGGGCCGAGAGACCCAGTACTTC.

The gene calls are TRBV18 and TRBJ2-1; TRBD2 matches 12 bases. The CDR3 contains 15 residues. Germline V gene lookup returns CDR1 KGHSH and CDR2 LQKENI. J lost 4 bases, V lost 6 bases, and 4 bases had no gene match. CDR3 in amino acids: CASSSLAGGYNEQFF. The DNA of the CDR3 is TGTGCCAGCTCGTCACTAGCGGGAGGATACAATGAGCAGTTCTTC.

This clone has more than one count but fewer than ten. The chain employs TRBV2 and TRBJ2-2; the match to TRBD1 covers 9 bases. Looked up from germline, CDR1 is SNHLY and CDR2 is FYNNEI. The CDR3 spans 16 residues. The V and J ends lost 5 bases and 0 bases, in that order; junction bases with no gene match: 4. CDR3 protein: CASSNNRGPNTGELFF. The CDR3 nucleotides read TGTGCCAGCAGTAATAACAGGGGGCCGAACACCGGGGAGCTGTTTTTT.

The chain combines TRBV6-4 with TRBJ2-7; D possibly corresponds to TRBD2 (6 bases). The CDR3 is 15 residues long. Germline CDR1 reads MRHNA; CDR2 reads SNTAGT. The ends were cut back, 6 bases at V and 1 base at J, with 16 bases in the middle. The CDR3 DNA follows: TGTGCCAGCAGGACGGGGCGGGACCCGTCCTACGAGCAGTACTTC. This translates into CASRTGRDPSYEQYF.

The table lists this clone with a few counts. V is TRBV7-2 and J is TRBJ2-7; possibly TRBD1 for D (5 bases). Trimming removed 7 bases at V and 1 base at J, with 11 bases between. Germline V CDR1 and CDR2: SGHTA, FQGNSA. This CDR3 contains 13 residues. CDR3 in amino acids: CASTRQRSYEQYF. The CDR3 DNA reads TGTGCCAGCACCAGACAGCGATCCTACGAGCAGTACTTC.

The CDR3, as DNA: TGCGCCAGCAGCACCCGGGCAGGGGCGCAGGTCAAAAACATTCAGTACTTC. Protein: CASSTRAGAQVKNIQYF. This sequence joins TRBV5-1 and TRBJ2-4; tentatively, D is TRBD1 (6 bases). This CDR3 region has 17 residues. In germline, CDR1 is SGHRS, CDR2 YFSETQ. Trimming stripped 4 bases from V and 3 bases from J, with 20 bases between.

This chain uses TRBV11-2 with TRBJ2-5, with TRBD2 identical over 10 bases. Germline V gene data show CDR1 as SGHAT and CDR2 as FQNNGV. The CDR3 length is 16 residues. The junction had 9 bases not matched to a gene; V was cut back by 4 bases and J by 4 bases. CDR3 coding DNA: TGTGCCAGCAGCTCACTCGGGGTAGCGGGAGGAGAGACCCAGTACTTC. Translation: CASSSLGVAGGETQYF.

The chain recombines TRBV10-1 with TRBJ2-4; 10 nucleotides match TRBD1. The germline gives CDR1 WNHNN, CDR2 SYGVQD (reference sequence). V dropped 0 bases and J dropped 10; count of bases not matched to a gene: 3. This CDR3 spans 14 amino acids. CDR3 protein: CASSESRDRGIQYF. For the CDR3, the DNA is TGCGCCAGCAGTGAGTCCCGGGACAGGGGAATTCAGTACTTC.

This clone came up a few times. The chain couples TRBV28 to TRBJ1-2, with D unclear. Trimming cost V 4 bases and J 5 bases, with 11 bases left between them. From germline, CDR1 is MDHEN and CDR2 SYDVKM. The CDR3 length is 13 residues. The CDR3 here is CASSSTVDYGYTF. CDR3 sequence (DNA): TGTGCCAGCAGTTCCACAGTAGATTATGGCTACACCTTC.

The genes are TRBV29-1 and TRBJ2-5; the D gene is possibly TRBD2 (6 bases). Germline V gene sequence: CDR1 SQVTM, CDR2 ANQGSEA. V shed 5 bases and J shed 4 bases, with 14 bases lying between them. This CDR3 has 13 amino acids. In DNA, the CDR3 is TGCAGCGTTTTGAGGGTAGCGGTAGAGACCCAGTACTTC. Its translation is CSVLRVAVETQYF.

The V call is TRBV6-1, the J call TRBJ1-1; tentatively, D is TRBD1 (5 bases). Trimming stripped 3 bases from V and 0 bases from J, with 11 bases between. There are 15 residues in the CDR3. Germline V gene sequence: CDR1 MNHNS, CDR2 SASEGT. The CDR3 nucleotides read TGTGCCAGCAGTGAGGGTGGGGGGATGAACACTGAAGCTTTCTTT. Protein product: CASSEGGGMNTEAFF.

The J gene is TRBJ2-3, the V gene TRBV7-8; TRBD2 aligns across 14 bases. V was pared by 2 bases and J by 5 bases, with 15 bases of the junction left unmatched. The germline CDR1 and CDR2 sequences are SGHVS and FQNEAQ. This CDR3 spans 20 amino acids. CDR3 loop: CASSLPKSRLAGGPGDTQYF. The DNA of the CDR3 is TGTGCCAGCAGCTTACCAAAATCACGACTAGCGGGAGGGCCGGGAGATACGCAGTATTTT.

The rearrangement links TRBV4-1 to TRBJ1-4; D is undetermined. This CDR3 region has 16 residues. From germline, CDR1 is MGHRA and CDR2 YSYEKL. V dropped 3 bases and J dropped 0 bases, with 11 bases sitting between them. The CDR3: CASSQALISTNEKLFF. In DNA, the CDR3 is TGCGCCAGCAGCCAGGCCCTGATCTCAACTAATGAAAAACTGTTTTTT.

V gene TRBV6-2 or TRBV6-3 combines with J gene TRBJ1-1; D may be TRBD1 (5 bases). V was shortened by 2 bases and J by 6 bases, with 10 bases between the two germline ends. Per germline, CDR1 MNHEY and CDR2 SVGEGT. The CDR3 is 13 residues long. This CDR3 is CASSYGGIAEAFF. The CDR3 nucleotides are TGTGCCAGCAGTTACGGGGGGATCGCTGAAGCTTTCTTT.

The chain employs TRBV30 and TRBJ1-2; 9 nucleotides agree with TRBD1. The CDR3 totals 12 residues. V dropped 5 bases and J dropped 7; count of bases not matched to a gene: 5. Germline V gene sequence: CDR1 GTSNPN, CDR2 SVGIG (reference sequence). CDR3 DNA: TGTGCCTGGGCGGGACAGGGATTTGGCTACACCTTC. It yields the protein CAWAGQGFGYTF.

This clone was found a few times. The chain has TRBV25-1 and TRBJ2-1, with 12 positions matching TRBD2. CDR1 MGHDK and CDR2 SYGVNS come from the germline V gene. Losses at the gene ends were 3 bases for V and 3 bases for J; bases not matched to a gene: 3. The CDR3 runs to 16 residues. CDR3 bases: TGTGCCAGCAGTGACCAGACTAGCGGGAGCTACAATGAGCAGTTCTTC. It encodes CASSDQTSGSYNEQFF.

The chain couples TRBV5-1 to TRBJ2-1; TRBD2 is a possible D gene (6 bases). CDR1 is SGHRS and CDR2 is YFSETQ in the germline V gene. The V end lost 4 bases, the J end lost 3 bases, and 20 bases lay between the germline ends. The CDR3 loop spans 17 amino acids. CDR3 DNA sequence: TGCGCCAGCAGCCCTGTGGGGGGAAGAGGGAACTACAATGAGCAGTTCTTC. Translation gives CASSPVGGRGNYNEQFF. The entire variable domain, with the rest obtained from reference TRBV5-1 and TRBJ2-1, is as follows: KAGVTQTPRYLIKTRGQQVTLSCSPISGHRSVSWYQQTPGQGLQFLFEYFSETQRNKGNFPGRFSGRQFSNSRSEMNVSTLELGDSALYLCASSPVGGRGNYNEQFFGPGTRLTVL.

V gene TRBV6-5 combines with J gene TRBJ1-2; no clear D gene. V lost 2 bases to trimming and J lost 9 bases, with 10 bases between them. Germline CDR1 and CDR2: MNHEY and SVGAGI. The CDR3 totals 12 residues. CDR3 region: CASSYGEGRYTF. The CDR3 nucleotides read TGTGCCAGCAGTTACGGGGAGGGCCGCTACACCTTC.

The rearrangement uses TRBV21-1 and TRBJ1-2; no check of the table's D call, TRBD1, against the DNA was made. TRBV21-1 constitutes a pseudogene. The CDR3 contains 15 residues. CDR3 coding DNA: TGTGCCAGCAGCGAAAACAGGGGTACGCCTTATGGCTACACCTTC. Protein: CASSENRGTPYGYTF.

This clone was detected once. The DNA for the CDR3 is TGTGCCAGTAGTACGGACAGGGCTAGCGGAGGTAGGAATGAGCAGTTCTTC. Translating gives CASSTDRASGGRNEQFF. The rearrangement joins TRBV19 to TRBJ2-1; TRBD1 is a possible D gene (8 bases). From germline, CDR1 is LNHDA and CDR2 SQIVND (reference sequence). V shed 4 bases and J shed 7 bases, with 23 bases lying between them. This CDR3 comprises 17 residues.

This clone has more than one count but fewer than ten. This chain joins TRBV5-5 and TRBJ1-5; TRBD1 aligns across 7 bases. Looked up from germline, CDR1 is SGHKS and CDR2 is YYEKEE (reference sequence). The CDR3 sequence is 14 residues long. The junction had 2 bases not matched to a gene; V was cut back by 4 bases and J by 1 base. The CDR3 sequence: CASSPGGSNQPQHF. In nucleotides, the CDR3 is TGTGCCAGCAGCCCAGGGGGGAGCAATCAGCCCCAGCATTTT.